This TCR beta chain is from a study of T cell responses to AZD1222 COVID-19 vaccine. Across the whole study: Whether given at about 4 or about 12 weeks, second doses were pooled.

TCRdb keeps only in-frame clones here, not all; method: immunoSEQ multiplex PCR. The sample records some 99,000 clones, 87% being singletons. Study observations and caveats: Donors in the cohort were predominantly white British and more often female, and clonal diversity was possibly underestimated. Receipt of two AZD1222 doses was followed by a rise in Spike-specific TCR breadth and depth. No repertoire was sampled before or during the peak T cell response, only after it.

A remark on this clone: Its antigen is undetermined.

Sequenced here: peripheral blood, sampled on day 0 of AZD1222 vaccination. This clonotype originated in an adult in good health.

The CDR3 region is CASSRTPNYGYTF. The CDR3 region has the DNA TGTGCCAGCAGTCGAACACCAAACTATGGCTACACCTTC. The chain is built from TRBV6-5 and TRBJ1-2; the D is unclear. Trimming stripped 5 bases from V and 2 bases from J, with 9 bases between. The CDR3 contains 13 residues. Per the germline V gene, CDR1 is MNHEY and CDR2 is SVGAGI.